The 23 T cell receptor beta chains below come from one sample, sequenced in a study of blood T cells in healthy people across ages. A second PCR, run for about 7 to 11 cycles, used a sample-barcoded 5' primer plus a J-beta primer mix. TCRdb itself ran the 5' RACE reads through MiXCR, one entry per CDR3 protein. The sample holds roughly 1,700,000 distinct CDR3 sequences, approximately 28% seen once. Sequencing used blood. The receptors shown here come from a woman in her 30s in good health.

This clonotype was counted a few times. V and J are TRBV5-1 and TRBJ2-1; 7 bases line up with TRBD1. CDR1 is SGHRS, CDR2 YFSETQ, per germline. V was clipped by 3 bases and J by 6 bases; unmatched bases: 6. The CDR3 sequence is 14 residues long. In DNA form, the CDR3 reads TGCGCCAGCAGCTCTGACAGGGCGGGCAATGAGCAGTTCTTC. Protein sequence: CASSSDRAGNEQFF.

This clonotype showed up just once. The rearrangement links TRBV5-5 to TRBJ2-7; D is ambiguous. CDR1 and CDR2 from the germline V gene are SGHKS and YYEKEE (reference sequence). The CDR3 is made up of 14 amino acids. V was shortened by 0 bases and J by 4 bases, with 11 bases between the two germline ends. CDR3 sequence (DNA): TGTGCCAGCAGCTTGGTCTCTGCCCCATACGAGCAGTACGTC. This encodes CASSLVSAPYEQYV.

The chain has TRBV25-1 and TRBJ1-6; TRBD1 matches 8 bases. This CDR3 is 15 amino acids long. V shed 0 bases, J shed 9 bases, and the junction held 4 bases outside the gene matches. In germline, CDR1 is MGHDK, CDR2 SYGVNS. The CDR3 region has the DNA TGTGCCAGCAGTGAATATCAGGGGGCGGGTTCACCCCTCCACTTT. Translated, it gives CASSEYQGAGSPLHF.

Worth noting for this clonotype: A read error may explain this, as a much larger clone is one base away. The V and J genes are TRBV7-3 and TRBJ1-2; 9 positions match TRBD1. CDR3 length equals 13 residues. Trimming at V came to 4 bases and at J to 9 bases, leaving 6 bases not matched to a gene. Germline V gives CDR1 SGHTA, CDR2 FQGTGA. The CDR3 DNA reads TGTGCCAGCAGCTCGGACAGGGGAGAGAGCTACACCTTC. The encoded protein is CASSSDRGESYTF.

This clonotype was seen a few times. This chain links TRBV3-1 with TRBJ2-7; 11 nucleotides agree with TRBD2. The germline V gene has CDR1 LGHDT and CDR2 YNNKEL (reference sequence). V dropped 2 bases and J dropped 5; count of bases not matched to a gene: 2. The CDR3 loop spans 14 amino acids. In nucleotides, the CDR3 is TGTGCCAGCAGCCAAACTAGCGGGAGCAACGAGCAGTACTTC. Its protein is CASSQTSGSNEQYF.

This clonotype was recorded many times. The chain uses TRBV6-5 and TRBJ2-3; TRBD2 is a possible D gene (6 bases). V lost 7 bases to trimming and J lost 0 bases, with 11 bases between them. CDR3 length equals 14 residues. CDR1 MNHEY and CDR2 SVGAGI come from the germline V gene. In DNA, the CDR3 is TGTGCCAGCACTTTCGGGGGAAGCACAGATACGCAGTATTTT. It codes for CASTFGGSTDTQYF.

This chain connects TRBV5-1 to TRBJ1-1; no firm D call. Germline values: CDR1 SGHRS, CDR2 YFSETQ. V was clipped by 0 bases and J by 8 bases, with 11 bases between them. The CDR3 is made up of 13 amino acids. CDR3 loop: CASSLDGSVEAFF. CDR3 nucleotide sequence: TGCGCCAGCAGCTTGGACGGGAGCGTAGAAGCTTTCTTT. Complete variable domain (other parts from reference TRBV5-1 and TRBJ1-1): KAGVTQTPRYLIKTRGQQVTLSCSPISGHRSVSWYQQTPGQGLQFLFEYFSETQRNKGNFPGRFSGRQFSNSRSEMNVSTLELGDSALYLCASSLDGSVEAFFGQGTRLTVV.

In the case of this clonotype: A single base separates this from a much larger clone, so it may be a read error. The V gene is TRBV7-2, the J gene TRBJ1-6; 10 bases agree with TRBD1. The CDR3 is made up of 15 amino acids. Germline lookup yields CDR1 SGHTA and CDR2 FQGNSA. CDR3 nucleotides: TGTGCCAGCAGCCCTAGACAGGGGGCTGGATCACCCCCCCACTTT. It is translated as CASSPRQGAGSPPHF.

The chain employs TRBV7-2 and TRBJ2-1, with 9 bases lining up with TRBD2. Germline CDR1 and CDR2: SGHTA and FQGNSA. CDR3 size: 18 residues. V shed 5 bases, J shed 5 bases, and the junction held 16 bases outside the gene matches. CDR3 loop: CASSLKRQAGGRDNEQFF. CDR3 sequence (DNA): TGTGCCAGCAGCCTCAAACGTCAGGCGGGAGGGCGGGACAATGAGCAGTTCTTC.

This chain links TRBV7-2 with TRBJ2-7, with D tentatively TRBD1 (6 bases). Germline V gives CDR1 SGHTA, CDR2 FQGNSA. The ends were cut back, 5 bases at V and 3 bases at J, with 17 bases in the middle. The CDR3 extends over 15 amino acids. CDR3 in DNA: TGTGCCAGCAGCACCCGACAGGAGTCCAGCTACGAGCAGTACTTC. Translated, it gives CASSTRQESSYEQYF.

The rearrangement uses TRBV14 and TRBJ1-3; D remains unclear. The germline CDR1 and CDR2 sequences are SGHDN and FVKESK. The V end was cut by 1 base, the J end by 0 bases, with 10 bases between. The CDR3 loop spans 16 amino acids. The CDR3 loop is CASSQAAWSSGNTIYF. CDR3 DNA sequence: TGTGCCAGCAGCCAAGCCGCGTGGAGCTCTGGAAACACCATATATTTT.

The chain combines TRBV2 with TRBJ1-4; TRBD1 is a possible D gene (5 bases). The CDR3 runs to 13 residues. Germline V gene sequence: CDR1 SNHLY, CDR2 FYNNEI. The V end was cut by 3 bases, the J end by 7 bases, with 9 bases between. The CDR3 here is CASSEGRAEKLFF. For the CDR3, the DNA is TGTGCCAGCAGTGAGGGGCGTGCTGAAAAACTGTTTTTT.

The chain employs TRBV20-1 and TRBJ1-2; D is ambiguous. The CDR3 contains 14 residues. Germline V gene sequence: CDR1 DFQATT, CDR2 SNEGSKA (reference sequence). The V end lost 7 bases, the J end lost 2 bases, and 17 bases lay between the germline ends. The CDR3 reads CSVPPAGLNYGYTF. CDR3 nucleotide sequence: TGCAGTGTCCCCCCCGCAGGTCTGAACTATGGCTACACCTTC.

The V gene is TRBV7-2, the J gene TRBJ2-7; 8 bases are shared with TRBD1. The germline V gene has CDR1 SGHTA and CDR2 FQGNSA. CDR3 length: 15 residues. V gave up 5 bases and J gave up 1 base; unmatched junction bases: 7. Here the CDR3 DNA reads TGTGCCAGCAGCCCTCCTCGGACAGGGTCCTACGAGCAGTACTTC. As protein: CASSPPRTGSYEQYF.

The J gene is TRBJ2-1, the V gene TRBV4-3; 7 nucleotides agree with TRBD2. Germline trimming cut 6 bases from V and 5 bases from J; bases unmatched to any gene: 7. The CDR3 is 14 residues long. CDR1 is LGHNA and CDR2 is YSLEER in the germline V gene. The CDR3 bases are TGCGCCAGCAGTCTGATTGGGAGGGACAATGAGCAGTTCTTC. Protein sequence: CASSLIGRDNEQFF.

This clonotype occurred many times. V usage is TRBV7-2 and J usage is TRBJ2-3; possible D gene TRBD2, 5 bases. V shed 5 bases and J shed 4 bases, with 22 bases lying between them. This CDR3 region has 17 residues. The germline gives CDR1 SGHTA, CDR2 FQGNSA. This chain's CDR3 is CASSETHSEEPPDTQYF. CDR3 sequence (DNA): TGTGCCAGCAGCGAAACCCATAGCGAGGAGCCCCCAGATACGCAGTATTTT.

V and J are TRBV24-1 and TRBJ2-1; 8 bases match TRBD2. Germline CDR1 reads KGHDR; CDR2 reads SFDVKD. The CDR3 loop spans 15 amino acids. V lost 3 bases to trimming and J lost 7 bases; unmatched junction nucleotides: 7. CDR3 amino acids: CATSDPRGAGNEQFF. The CDR3 DNA reads as TGTGCCACCAGTGATCCGCGGGGGGCCGGAAATGAGCAGTTCTTC.

This clonotype came up a few times. One end of the junction varies from germline; a read error may be responsible. The gene calls are TRBV18 and TRBJ1-5, with D possibly TRBD1 on 6 matching bases. Germline loops: CDR1 KGHSH, CDR2 LQKENI. The CDR3 spans 14 residues. CDR3 loop: CACSRDIVNQPQHF. The CDR3, as DNA: TGTGCCTGCTCGCGGGACATCGTGAATCAGCCCCAGCATTTT.

Comments on this clonotype: The junction differs from germline at one of its ends, possibly a read error. The rearrangement links TRBV6-5 to TRBJ2-5; D uncertain. There are 14 residues in the CDR3. CDR1 and CDR2 (germline): MNHEY, SVGAGI. This CDR3 is CAISYGRHQETQYF. Here the CDR3 DNA reads TGTGCCATCAGTTACGGACGGCACCAAGAGACCCAGTACTTC.

This clonotype came up a few times. The chain employs TRBV4-1 and TRBJ1-1; D not certain. The CDR3 consists of 12 residues. Germline V lookup: CDR1 MGHRA, CDR2 YSYEKL. Trimming pared 3 bases from V and 10 bases from J, leaving 12 bases between. The CDR3 reads CASSHPGAGAFF. The CDR3 nucleotides are TGCGCCAGCAGCCATCCAGGAGCGGGAGCTTTCTTT.

This rearrangement joins TRBV2 to TRBJ1-1; D is unresolved. Trimming cost V 6 bases and J 1 base, with 21 bases left between them. Germline V gene data show CDR1 as SNHLY and CDR2 as FYNNEI. The CDR3 is 17 amino acids. The DNA for the CDR3 is TGTGCCAGCAGGGACTCCGGGCCTCCCGGTCAGAACACTGAAGCTTTCTTT. Translating it yields CASRDSGPPGQNTEAFF.

Many counts were recorded for this clonotype. CDR3 sequence: CSARDPRGGAGDEQFF. The CDR3 nucleotides are TGCAGTGCTAGAGATCCGCGCGGGGGGGCCGGAGATGAGCAGTTCTTC. The chain uses TRBV20-1 and TRBJ2-1; 9 bases map to TRBD2. Per the germline V gene, CDR1 is DFQATT and CDR2 is SNEGSKA (reference sequence). J gave up 8 bases and V 0 bases, and 11 bases lay outside the gene matches. This CDR3 spans 16 amino acids.

The V gene is TRBV27, the J gene TRBJ2-5, with 8 bases matching TRBD2. With V trimmed by 4 bases and J by 11 bases, 15 bases remained unmatched. This CDR3 has 15 amino acids. The germline V gene has CDR1 MNHEY and CDR2 SMNVEV (reference sequence). The CDR3 is CASSSFSGVGNEQYF. CDR3 sequence (DNA): TGTGCCAGCAGTTCCTTTAGCGGGGTGGGTAATGAGCAGTACTTC.